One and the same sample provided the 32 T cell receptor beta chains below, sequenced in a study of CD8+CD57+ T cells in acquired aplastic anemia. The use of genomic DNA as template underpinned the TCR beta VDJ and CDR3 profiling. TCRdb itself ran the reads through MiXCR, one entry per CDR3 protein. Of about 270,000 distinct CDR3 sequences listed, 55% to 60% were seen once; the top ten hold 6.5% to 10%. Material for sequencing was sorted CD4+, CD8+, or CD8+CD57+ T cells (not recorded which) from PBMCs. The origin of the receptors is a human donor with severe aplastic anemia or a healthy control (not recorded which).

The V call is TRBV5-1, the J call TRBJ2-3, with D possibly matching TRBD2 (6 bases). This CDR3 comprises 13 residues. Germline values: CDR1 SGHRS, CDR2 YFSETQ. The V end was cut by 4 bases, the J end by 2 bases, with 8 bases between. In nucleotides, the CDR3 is TGCGCCAGCAGCGCGGGGTACACAGATACGCAGTATTTT. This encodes CASSAGYTDTQYF.

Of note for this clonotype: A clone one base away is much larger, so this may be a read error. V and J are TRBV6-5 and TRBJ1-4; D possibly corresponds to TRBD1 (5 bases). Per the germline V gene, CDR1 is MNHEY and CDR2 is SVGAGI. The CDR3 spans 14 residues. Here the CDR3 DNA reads TGTGCCAGCAGTTACTCCGGGGCCGCTGAAGAACTGTTTTTT. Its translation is CASSYSGAAEELFF.

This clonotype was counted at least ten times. Here the CDR3 DNA reads TGTGCCAGCTCTAGGGGTAGCTCTGGAAACACCATATATTTT. It encodes CASSRGSSGNTIYF. The chain uses TRBV6-6 and TRBJ1-3; D might be TRBD1 (5 bases). The CDR3 loop spans 14 amino acids. Germline loops: CDR1 MNHNY, CDR2 SVGAGI (reference sequence). The V gene lost 8 bases and the J gene lost 0 bases, with 11 bases spanning the gap.

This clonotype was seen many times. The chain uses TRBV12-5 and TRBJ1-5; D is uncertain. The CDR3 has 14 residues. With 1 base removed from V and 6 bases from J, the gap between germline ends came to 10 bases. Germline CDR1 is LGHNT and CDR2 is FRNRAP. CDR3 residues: CASGLDELRQPQHF. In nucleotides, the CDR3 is TGTGCTAGTGGTTTGGACGAACTACGTCAGCCCCAGCATTTT.

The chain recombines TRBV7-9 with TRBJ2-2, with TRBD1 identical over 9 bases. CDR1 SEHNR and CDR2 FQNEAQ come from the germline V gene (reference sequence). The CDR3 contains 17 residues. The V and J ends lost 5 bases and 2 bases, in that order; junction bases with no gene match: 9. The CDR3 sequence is CASSLQGAHGNTGELFF. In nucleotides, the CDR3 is TGTGCCAGCAGCCTACAGGGGGCTCACGGAAACACCGGGGAGCTGTTTTTT.

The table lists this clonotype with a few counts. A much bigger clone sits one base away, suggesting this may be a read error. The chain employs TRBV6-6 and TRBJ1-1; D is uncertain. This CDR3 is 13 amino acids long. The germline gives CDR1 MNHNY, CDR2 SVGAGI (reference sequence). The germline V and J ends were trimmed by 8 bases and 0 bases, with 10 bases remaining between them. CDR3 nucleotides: TGTGCCAGCGGCCAAGGGTTGAACACTGAAGCTTTCTTT. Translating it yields CASGQGLNTEAFF.

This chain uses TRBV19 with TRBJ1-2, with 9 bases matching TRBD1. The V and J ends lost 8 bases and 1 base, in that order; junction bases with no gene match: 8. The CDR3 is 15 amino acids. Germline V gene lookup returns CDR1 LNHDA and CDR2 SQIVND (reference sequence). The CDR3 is CASYDRTGDNYGYTF. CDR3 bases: TGTGCCAGTTACGATAGGACAGGGGATAACTATGGCTACACCTTC.

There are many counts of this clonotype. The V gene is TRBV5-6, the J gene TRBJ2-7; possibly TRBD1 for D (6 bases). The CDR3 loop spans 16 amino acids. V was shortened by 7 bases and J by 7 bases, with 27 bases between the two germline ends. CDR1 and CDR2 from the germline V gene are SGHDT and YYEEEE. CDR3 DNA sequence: TGTGCCAGCGGACGAGGGACATCCGTCCTCTTACGGGAGCAGTACTTC. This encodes CASGRGTSVLLREQYF.

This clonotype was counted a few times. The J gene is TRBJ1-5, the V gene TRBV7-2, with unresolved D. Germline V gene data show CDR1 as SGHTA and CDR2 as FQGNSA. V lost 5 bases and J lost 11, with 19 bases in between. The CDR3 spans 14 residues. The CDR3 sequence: CASSPSGSGETQHF. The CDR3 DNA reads TGTGCCAGCAGCCCTAGTGGCTCTGGAGAGACCCAGCATTTT.

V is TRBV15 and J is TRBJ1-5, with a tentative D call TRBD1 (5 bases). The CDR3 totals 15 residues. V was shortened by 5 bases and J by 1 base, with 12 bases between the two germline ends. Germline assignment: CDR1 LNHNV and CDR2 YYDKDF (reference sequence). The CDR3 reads CATSAHRDSNQPQHF. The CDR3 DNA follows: TGTGCCACCAGCGCTCACCGGGACAGCAATCAGCCCCAGCATTTT. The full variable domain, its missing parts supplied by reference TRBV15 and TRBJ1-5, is DAMVIQNPRYQVTQFGKPVTLSCSQTLNHNVMYWYQQKSSQAPKLLFHYYDKDFNNEADTPDNFQSRRPNTSFCFLDIRSPGLGDTAMYLCATSAHRDSNQPQHFGDGTRLSIL.

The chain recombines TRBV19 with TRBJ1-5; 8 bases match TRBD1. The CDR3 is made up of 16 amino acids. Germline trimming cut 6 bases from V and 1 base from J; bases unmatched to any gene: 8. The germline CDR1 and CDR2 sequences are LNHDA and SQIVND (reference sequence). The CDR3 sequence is CASRENRGESNQPQHF. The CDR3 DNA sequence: TGTGCCAGTAGGGAGAACAGGGGGGAGAGCAATCAGCCCCAGCATTTT.

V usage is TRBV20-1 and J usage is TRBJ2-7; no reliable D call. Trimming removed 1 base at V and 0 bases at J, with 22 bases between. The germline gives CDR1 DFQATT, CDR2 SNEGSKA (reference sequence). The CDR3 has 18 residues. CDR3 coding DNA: TGCAGTGCTAGAGCGGAAGGGTTTGTGGCTGCTACCTCCTACGAGCAGTACTTC. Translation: CSARAEGFVAATSYEQYF.

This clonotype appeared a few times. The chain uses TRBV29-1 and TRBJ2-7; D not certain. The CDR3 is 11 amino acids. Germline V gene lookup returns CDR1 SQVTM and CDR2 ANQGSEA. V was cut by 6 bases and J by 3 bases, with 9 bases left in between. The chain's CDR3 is CSVGEVYEQYF. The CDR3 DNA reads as TGCAGCGTCGGAGAGGTCTACGAGCAGTACTTC.

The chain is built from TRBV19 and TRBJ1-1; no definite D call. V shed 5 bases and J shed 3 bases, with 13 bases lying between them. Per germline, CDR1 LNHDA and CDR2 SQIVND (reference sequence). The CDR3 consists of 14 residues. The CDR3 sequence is CASSEGTRDTEAFF. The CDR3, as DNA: TGTGCCAGTAGTGAGGGAACTCGGGACACTGAAGCTTTCTTT.

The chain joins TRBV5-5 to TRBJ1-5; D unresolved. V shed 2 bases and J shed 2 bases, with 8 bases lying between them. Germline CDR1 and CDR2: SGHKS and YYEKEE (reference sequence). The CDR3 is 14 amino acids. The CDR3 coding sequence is TGTGCCAGCAGCTTACTGATGGGCAATCAGCCCCAGCATTTT. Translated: CASSLLMGNQPQHF.

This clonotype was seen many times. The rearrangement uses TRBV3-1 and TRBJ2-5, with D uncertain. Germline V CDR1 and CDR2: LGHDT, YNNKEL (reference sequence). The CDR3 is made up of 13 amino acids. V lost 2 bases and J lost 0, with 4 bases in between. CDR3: CASSQSDQETQYF. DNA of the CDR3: TGTGCCAGCAGCCAATCCGACCAAGAGACCCAGTACTTC.

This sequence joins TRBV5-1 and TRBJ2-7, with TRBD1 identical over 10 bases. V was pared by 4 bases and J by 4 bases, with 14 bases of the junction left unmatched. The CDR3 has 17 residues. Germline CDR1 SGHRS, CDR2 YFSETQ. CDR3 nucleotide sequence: TGCGCCAGCAGCGAAGGCTCGGACAGGGGGGTTATATACGAGCAGTACTTC. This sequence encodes CASSEGSDRGVIYEQYF. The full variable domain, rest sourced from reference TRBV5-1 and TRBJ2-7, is KAGVTQTPRYLIKTRGQQVTLSCSPISGHRSVSWYQQTPGQGLQFLFEYFSETQRNKGNFPGRFSGRQFSNSRSEMNVSTLELGDSALYLCASSEGSDRGVIYEQYFGPGTRLTVT.

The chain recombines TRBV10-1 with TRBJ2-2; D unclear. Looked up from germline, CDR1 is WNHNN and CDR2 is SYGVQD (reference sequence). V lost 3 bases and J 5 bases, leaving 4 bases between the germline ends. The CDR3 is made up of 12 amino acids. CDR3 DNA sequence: TGCGCCAGCAGTGAATTTACCGGGGAGCTGTTTTTT. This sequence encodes CASSEFTGELFF.

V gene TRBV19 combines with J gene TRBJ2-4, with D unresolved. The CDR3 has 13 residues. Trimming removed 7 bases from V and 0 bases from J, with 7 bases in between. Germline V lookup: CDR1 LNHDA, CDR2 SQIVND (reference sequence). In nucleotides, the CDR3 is TGTGCCAGTATTAATCAAGCCAAAAACATTCAGTACTTC. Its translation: CASINQAKNIQYF.

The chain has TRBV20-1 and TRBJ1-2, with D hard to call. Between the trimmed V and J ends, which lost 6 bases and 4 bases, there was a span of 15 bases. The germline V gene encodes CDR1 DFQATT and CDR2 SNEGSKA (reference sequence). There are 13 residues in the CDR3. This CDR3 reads CSARAGDLYGYTF. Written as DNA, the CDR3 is TGCAGTGCACGGGCAGGAGACCTCTATGGCTACACCTTC.

In DNA form, the CDR3 reads TGTGCCAGCAGCTCGGGACAGAGAAACTACAATGAGCAGTTCTTC. Protein sequence: CASSSGQRNYNEQFF. This chain uses TRBV7-3 with TRBJ2-1, with 7 bases lining up with TRBD1. The CDR3 runs to 15 residues. Germline CDR1 reads SGHTA; CDR2 reads FQGTGA. V was pared by 4 bases and J by 3 bases, with 6 bases of the junction left unmatched.

The CDR3 DNA is TGCAACGCTCGGAGGGGCGAGCAGTACTTC. Its translation: CNARRGEQYF. The chain uses TRBV29-1 and TRBJ2-7; perhaps TRBD2 as D (6 bases). Germline V CDR1 and CDR2: SQVTM, ANQGSEA. The CDR3 consists of 10 residues.

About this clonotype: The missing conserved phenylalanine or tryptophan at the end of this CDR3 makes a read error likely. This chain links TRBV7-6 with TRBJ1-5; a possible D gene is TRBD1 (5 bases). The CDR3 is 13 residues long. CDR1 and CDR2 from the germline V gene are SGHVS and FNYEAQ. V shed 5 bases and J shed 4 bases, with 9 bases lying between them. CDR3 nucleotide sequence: TGTGCCAGCAGCCCACAGGAGAATCAGCCCCAGCATTCT. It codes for CASSPQENQPQHS.

This CDR3 is CSARDDGRAPYEQYF. The CDR3 DNA follows: TGCAGTGCTAGAGACGACGGGAGGGCCCCCTACGAGCAGTACTTC. The chain couples TRBV20-1 to TRBJ2-7; 8 bases map to TRBD2. The CDR3 runs to 15 residues. Germline V gene sequence: CDR1 DFQATT, CDR2 SNEGSKA (reference sequence). The ends lost 0 bases at V and 2 bases at J; junction bases unmatched: 6.

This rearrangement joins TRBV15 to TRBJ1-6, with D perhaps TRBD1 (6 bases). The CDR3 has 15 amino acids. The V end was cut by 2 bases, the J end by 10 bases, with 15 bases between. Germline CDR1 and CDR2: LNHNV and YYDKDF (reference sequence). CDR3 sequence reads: CATSRIVQGKSPLHF. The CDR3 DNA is TGTGCCACCAGCAGAATAGTACAGGGCAAATCACCCCTCCACTTT.

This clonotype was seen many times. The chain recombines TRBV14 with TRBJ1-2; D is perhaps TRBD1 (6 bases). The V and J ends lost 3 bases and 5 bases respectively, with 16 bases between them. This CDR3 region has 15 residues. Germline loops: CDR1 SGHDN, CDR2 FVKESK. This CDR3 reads CASSHSTGSSYGYTF. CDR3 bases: TGTGCCAGCAGCCACAGTACAGGGTCGTCTTATGGCTACACCTTC.

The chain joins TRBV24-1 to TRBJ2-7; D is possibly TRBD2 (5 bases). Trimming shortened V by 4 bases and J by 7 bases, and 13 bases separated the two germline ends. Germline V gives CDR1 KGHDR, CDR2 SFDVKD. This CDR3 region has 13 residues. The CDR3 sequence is CATSERARGEQYF. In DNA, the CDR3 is TGTGCCACCAGTGAGAGGGCTCGAGGGGAGCAGTACTTC.

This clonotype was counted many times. CDR3 sequence: CASSLIRTTQYF. DNA for the CDR3: TGTGCCAGCAGCTTAATTCGAACTACGCAGTATTTT. This sequence joins TRBV7-9 and TRBJ2-3; D is ambiguous. Germline loops: CDR1 SEHNR, CDR2 FQNEAQ (reference sequence). The CDR3 is made up of 12 amino acids. Trimming took 2 bases from V and 8 from J, leaving 8 bases between them.

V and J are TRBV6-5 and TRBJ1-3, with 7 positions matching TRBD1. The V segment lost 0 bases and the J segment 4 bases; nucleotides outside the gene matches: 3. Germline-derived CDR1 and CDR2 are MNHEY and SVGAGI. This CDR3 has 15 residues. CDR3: CASSYSTGSGNTIYF. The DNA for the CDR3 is TGTGCCAGCAGTTACTCGACAGGGAGCGGAAACACCATATATTTT.

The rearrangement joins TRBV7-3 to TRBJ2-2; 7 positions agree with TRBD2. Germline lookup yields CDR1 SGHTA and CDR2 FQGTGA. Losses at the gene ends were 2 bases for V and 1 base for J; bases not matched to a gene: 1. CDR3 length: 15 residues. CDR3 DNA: TGTGCCAGCAGCTTAGGGAGGGAGAACACCGGGGAGCTGTTTTTT. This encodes CASSLGRENTGELFF.

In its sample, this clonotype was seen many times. CDR3: CASSILRGGINEQFF. The CDR3 nucleotides read TGTGCCAGCAGCATACTTCGCGGGGGGATTAATGAGCAGTTCTTC. The V call is TRBV11-1, the J call TRBJ2-1; 8 bases are a match to TRBD2. Germline CDR1 is SGHAT and CDR2 is FQDESV (reference sequence). This CDR3 is 15 amino acids long. Germline trimming cut 5 bases from V and 7 bases from J; bases unmatched to any gene: 10.

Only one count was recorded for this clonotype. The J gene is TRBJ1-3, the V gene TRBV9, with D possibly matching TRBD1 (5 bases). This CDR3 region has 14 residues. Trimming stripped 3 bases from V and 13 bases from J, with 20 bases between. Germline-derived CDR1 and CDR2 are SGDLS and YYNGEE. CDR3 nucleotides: TGTGCCAGCAGCGCCGCCGGGACGGCTTCTTTGATATATTTT. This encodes CASSAAGTASLIYF.